Below, one TCR beta chain is given with its context. Those patients with uncontrolled infection, other autoimmune disease, pregnancy or lactation were excluded. In making diagnoses, clinical symptoms, serum thyroxine and TRAb, thyroid ultrasound and orbital computed tomography were all used. This record belongs to a study of T cells in Graves' hyperthyroidism and ophthalmopathy. V dropped 3 bases and J dropped 3 bases, with 12 bases sitting between them. The CDR3 covers 13 residues. CDR1 is SQVTM and CDR2 is ANQGSEA in the germline V gene. Researchers amplified the TCR beta CDR3 regions from RNA transcripts. The HTBI primer set was used in a first-round RT-PCR of the TCR CDR3. One entry per CDR3 protein, called by TCRdb with MiXCR from the multiplex PCR reads. Of hundreds of thousands of distinct CDR3 sequences listed, 45% are singletons.

What was sequenced was peripheral blood or thyroid tissue (not recorded which). The chain employs TRBV29-1 and TRBJ2-7; D is perhaps TRBD2 (6 bases). This clonotype originated in an adult man with Graves' disease, either hyperthyroidism or ophthalmopathy (not recorded which). The CDR3 reads CSVEGLGDYEQYF. The CDR3, as DNA: TGCAGCGTTGAGGGACTCGGAGACTACGAGCAGTACTTC.